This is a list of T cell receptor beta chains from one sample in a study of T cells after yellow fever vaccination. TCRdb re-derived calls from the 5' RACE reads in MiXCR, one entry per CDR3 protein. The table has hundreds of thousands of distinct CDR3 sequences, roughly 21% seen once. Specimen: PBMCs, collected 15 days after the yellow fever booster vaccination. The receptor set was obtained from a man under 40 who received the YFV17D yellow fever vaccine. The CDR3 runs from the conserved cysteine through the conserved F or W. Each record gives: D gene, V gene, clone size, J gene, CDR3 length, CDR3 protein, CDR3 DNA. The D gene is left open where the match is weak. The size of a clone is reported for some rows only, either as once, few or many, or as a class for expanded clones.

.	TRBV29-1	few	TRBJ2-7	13	CSVLRDNSYEQYF	TGCAGCGTCCTCCGGGACAACTCCTACGAGCAGTACTTC
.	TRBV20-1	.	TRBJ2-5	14	CSARVIAEQETQYF	TGCAGTGCTAGGGTGATAGCAGAACAAGAGACCCAGTACTTC
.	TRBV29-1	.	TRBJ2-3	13	CSVVRVSTDTQYF	TGCAGCGTCGTAAGGGTGAGCACAGATACGCAGTATTTT
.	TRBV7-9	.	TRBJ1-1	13	CASSSSDSTVAFF	TGTGCCAGCAGCTCAAGTGACAGTACTGTCGCTTTCTTT
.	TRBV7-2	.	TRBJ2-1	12	CASSYGTGEQFF	TGTGCCAGCAGCTACGGGACCGGTGAGCAGTTCTTC
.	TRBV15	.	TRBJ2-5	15	CATSRDGAAQETQYF	TGTGCCACCAGCAGAGATGGGGCCGCCCAAGAGACCCAGTACTTC
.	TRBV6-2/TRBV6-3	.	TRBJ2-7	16	CASSAAWGGTKYEQYF	TGTGCCAGCAGTGCCGCCTGGGGAGGGACAAAATACGAGCAGTACTTC
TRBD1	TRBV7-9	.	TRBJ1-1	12	CASSLPTGVAFF	TGTGCCAGCAGCTTACCGACAGGGGTCGCTTTCTTT
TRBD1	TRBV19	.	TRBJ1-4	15	CASSMIGTGNEKLFF	TGTGCCAGTAGTATGATCGGGACAGGGAACGAAAAACTGTTTTTT
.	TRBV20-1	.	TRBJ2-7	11	CSAEGAYEQYF	TGCAGTGCTGAAGGGGCCTACGAGCAGTACTTC
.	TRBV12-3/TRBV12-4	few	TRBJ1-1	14	CASSIRDRRTEAFF	TGTGCCAGCAGTATCCGCGACCGTCGCACTGAAGCTTTCTTT
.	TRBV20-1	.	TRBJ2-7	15	CSASSRRETRNEQYF	TGCAGTGCTAGTAGTCGCCGGGAAACAAGGAACGAGCAGTACTTC
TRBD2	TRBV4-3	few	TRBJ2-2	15	CASSQLRGGPGELFF	TGCGCCAGCAGCCAACTACGGGGGGGTCCCGGGGAGCTGTTTTTT
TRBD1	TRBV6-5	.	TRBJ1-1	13	CASSLQGRTEAFF	TGTGCCAGCAGTTTACAGGGGCGCACTGAAGCTTTCTTT
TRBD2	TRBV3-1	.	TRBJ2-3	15	CASSQPSGSPGVQYF	TGTGCCAGCAGCCAACCTAGCGGGAGCCCCGGGGTTCAGTATTTT
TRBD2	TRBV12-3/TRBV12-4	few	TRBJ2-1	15	CASSPRASGSNEQFF	TGTGCCAGCAGTCCCCGGGCTAGCGGGAGTAATGAGCAGTTCTTC
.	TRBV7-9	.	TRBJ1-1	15	CASSLGEQRGTEAFF	TGTGCCAGCAGCTTAGGGGAGCAACGGGGCACTGAAGCTTTCTTT
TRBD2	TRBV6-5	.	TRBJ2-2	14	CASSYGGSAGELFF	TGTGCCAGCAGTTACGGCGGGAGCGCCGGGGAGCTGTTTTTT
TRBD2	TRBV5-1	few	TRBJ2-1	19	CASSHQGTSGSGSYNEQFF	TGCGCCAGCAGCCACCAAGGGACTAGCGGGAGCGGCTCCTACAATGAGCAGTTCTTC
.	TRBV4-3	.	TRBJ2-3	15	CASSQGEGGGDTQYF	TGCGCCAGCAGCCAAGGAGAGGGGGGAGGGGATACGCAGTATTTT
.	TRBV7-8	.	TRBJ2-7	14	CASSFSAASYEQYF	TGTGCCAGCAGCTTTTCCGCTGCCTCCTACGAGCAGTACTTC
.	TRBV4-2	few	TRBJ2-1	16	CASSQELTGVSNEQFF	TGTGCCAGCAGCCAAGAATTGACAGGAGTTTCCAATGAGCAGTTCTTC
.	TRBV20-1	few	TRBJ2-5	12	CSAPEGLETQYF	TGCAGTGCCCCGGAGGGCCTCGAGACCCAGTACTTC
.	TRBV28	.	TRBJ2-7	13	CASGGTVPYEQYF	TGTGCCAGCGGGGGAACGGTACCCTACGAGCAGTACTTC
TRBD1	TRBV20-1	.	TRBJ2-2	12	CSAIQGAGELFF	TGCAGTGCCATCCAGGGGGCCGGGGAGCTGTTTTTT
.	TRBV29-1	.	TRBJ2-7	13	CSARQTHQEGQYF	TGCAGCGCGAGACAGACCCACCAGGAGGGGCAGTACTTC
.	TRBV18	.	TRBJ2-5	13	CASSPPSLETQYF	TGTGCCAGCTCACCACCTAGCTTAGAGACCCAGTACTTC
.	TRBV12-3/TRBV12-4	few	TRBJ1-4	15	CASSKGGQTGEKLFF	TGTGCCAGCAGTAAAGGAGGACAGACTGGTGAAAAACTGTTTTTT
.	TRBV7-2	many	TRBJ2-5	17	CASSLALEMGFGETQYF	TGTGCCAGCAGCTTAGCGCTGGAGATGGGTTTTGGGGAGACCCAGTACTTC
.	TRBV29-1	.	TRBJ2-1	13	CSVRQAHRNEQFF	TGCAGCGTGAGACAGGCCCACCGCAATGAGCAGTTCTTC
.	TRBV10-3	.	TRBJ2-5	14	CAISDPTKQETQYF	TGTGCCATCAGTGATCCTACGAAACAAGAGACCCAGTACTTC
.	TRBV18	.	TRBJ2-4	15	CASSETGLAKNIQYF	TGTGCCAGCTCAGAGACAGGTCTAGCCAAAAACATTCAGTACTTC
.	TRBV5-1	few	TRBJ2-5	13	CASSWGTEKTQYF	TGCGCCAGCAGCTGGGGGACGGAGAAGACCCAGTACTTC
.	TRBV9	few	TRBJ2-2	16	CASSPWSSGDTGELFF	TGTGCCAGCAGCCCCTGGAGTAGCGGAGACACCGGGGAGCTGTTTTTT
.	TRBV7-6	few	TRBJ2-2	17	CASSPDTLGPNTGELFF	TGTGCCAGCAGCCCAGATACCCTGGGGCCGAACACCGGGGAGCTGTTTTTT
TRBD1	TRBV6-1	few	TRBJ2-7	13	CATLGQGRYEQYF	TGTGCCACCCTTGGACAGGGGAGGTACGAGCAGTACTTC
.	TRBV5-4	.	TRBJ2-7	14	CASSSGTLINEQYF	TGTGCCAGCAGTTCCGGGACCCTAATAAACGAGCAGTACTTC
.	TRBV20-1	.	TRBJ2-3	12	CSASLAQDTQYF	TGCAGTGCTAGTCTGGCGCAAGATACGCAGTATTTT
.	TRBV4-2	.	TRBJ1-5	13	CASSQDQNQPQHF	TGTGCCAGCAGCCAAGATCAGAATCAGCCCCAGCATTTT
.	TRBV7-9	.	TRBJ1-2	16	CASSQYPNQLNYGYTF	TGTGCCAGCAGCCAATACCCTAATCAGCTAAACTATGGCTACACCTTC
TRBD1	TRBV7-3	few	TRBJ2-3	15	CASSLRGQRSDTQYF	TGTGCCAGCAGCTTAAGGGGACAGAGATCTGATACGCAGTATTTT
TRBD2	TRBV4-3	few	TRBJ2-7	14	CASSQLSGSYEQYF	TGCGCCAGCAGCCAACTTAGCGGGAGCTACGAGCAGTACTTC
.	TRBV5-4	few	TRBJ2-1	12	CASSTTRQEQFF	TGTGCCAGCAGCACGACTCGACAGGAGCAGTTCTTC
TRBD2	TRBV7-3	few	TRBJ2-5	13	CASSDQRGETQYF	TGTGCCAGCAGCGACCAGCGGGGTGAGACCCAGTACTTC
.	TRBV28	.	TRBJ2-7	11	CASSSFLEQYF	TGTGCCAGCAGTTCCTTTCTCGAGCAGTACTTC
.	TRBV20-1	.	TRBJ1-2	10	CSASGYGYTF	TGCAGTGCTAGCGGTTATGGCTACACCTTC
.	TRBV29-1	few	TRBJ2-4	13	CSVVQVTQNIQYF	TGCAGCGTGGTCCAGGTTACCCAAAACATTCAGTACTTC